This entry lists 27 T cell receptor beta chains sequenced from one sample in a study of blood T cell repertoires in COVID-19. TCRdb's table, derived via immunoSEQ multiplex PCR, lists solely in-frame clones and lacks some. The table has about 72,000 clones, under 90% seen once; the top ten hold about a tenth. Material for sequencing was peripheral blood. These receptors were taken from a man in his 70s with active or convalescent COVID-19.

In DNA, the CDR3 is TGTGCCAGCAGGCGAGGCACAGATACGCAGTATTTT. Amino acids: CASRRGTDTQYF. V is TRBV7-9 and J is TRBJ2-3; D is undetermined. The CDR3 is 12 amino acids. Trimming pared 6 bases from V and 1 base from J, leaving 5 bases between. CDR1 and CDR2 (germline): SEHNR, FQNEAQ (reference sequence).

The V gene is TRBV5-1, the J gene TRBJ2-7, with 10 bases matching TRBD1. Germline values: CDR1 SGHRS, CDR2 YFSETQ. The ends lost 2 bases at V and 10 bases at J; junction bases unmatched: 9. The CDR3 runs 14 residues. The CDR3 protein is CASSLPGQGSVQYF. The CDR3 DNA sequence: TGCGCCAGCAGCTTACCGGGACAGGGGTCGGTTCAGTACTTC.

This chain uses TRBV2 with TRBJ2-7; 9 nucleotides match TRBD1. This CDR3 region has 13 residues. Germline lookup yields CDR1 SNHLY and CDR2 FYNNEI. DNA of the CDR3: TGTGCAGGATCGGGGACAGGGTACGACGAGCAGTACTTC. Amino acids: CAGSGTGYDEQYF.

The gene calls are TRBV2 and TRBJ1-5, with D unresolved. The V gene's germline CDR1 is SNHLY and CDR2 FYNNEI. The CDR3 sequence is 15 residues long. Between the trimmed V and J ends, which lost 6 bases and 1 base, there was a span of 13 bases. The chain's CDR3 is CASREAGYSNQPQHF. The DNA of the CDR3 is TGTGCCAGCAGAGAGGCGGGCTACAGCAATCAGCCCCAGCATTTT.

This clone has only a few counts. CDR3 DNA: TGTGCCAGCTCACCACTATTAACCGGGGAGCTGTTTTTT. This sequence encodes CASSPLLTGELFF. V gene TRBV18 combines with J gene TRBJ2-2; D uncertain. Germline loops: CDR1 KGHSH, CDR2 LQKENI. Trimming took 1 base from V and 5 from J, leaving 5 bases between them. The CDR3 loop spans 13 amino acids.

V is TRBV28 and J is TRBJ1-5; the D gene is possibly TRBD1 (6 bases). The V gene's germline CDR1 is MDHEN and CDR2 SYDVKM. Trimming removed 0 bases at V and 0 bases at J, with 15 bases between. The CDR3 is made up of 18 amino acids. In DNA form, the CDR3 reads TGTGCCAGCAGTTTATGGGGGGAGTCAGGGGCTAGCAATCAGCCCCAGCATTTT. It specifies CASSLWGESGASNQPQHF.

This clone was counted a single time. The chain has TRBV3-1 (or the pseudogene TRBV3-2) and TRBJ2-3; the D gene is possibly TRBD2 (6 bases). Germline V gene sequence: CDR1 LGHDT, CDR2 YNNKEL (reference sequence). The CDR3 totals 13 residues. V lost 4 bases and J 5 bases, leaving 10 bases between the germline ends. The CDR3 DNA follows: TGTGCCAGCAGCCGCGGGACTGTAGATACGCAGTATTTT. This translates into CASSRGTVDTQYF.

The CDR3 DNA follows: TGTGCCAGCAGCTTAGGGGGGCGCTACGAGCAGTACTTC. As protein: CASSLGGRYEQYF. J is TRBJ2-7 and V is TRBV11-2, with TRBD1 as a possible D gene (6 bases). Trimming took off 1 base at V and 3 bases at J, with 7 bases between the two ends. The length of the CDR3 is 13 residues. CDR1 SGHAT and CDR2 FQNNGV come from the germline V gene.

The CDR3 loop is CASSFQGIAGANVLTF. The CDR3 DNA is TGTGCCAGCAGCTTCCAGGGCATCGCTGGGGCCAACGTCCTGACTTTC. This rearrangement joins TRBV5-4 to TRBJ2-6, with D perhaps TRBD1 (5 bases). The germline gives CDR1 SGHNT, CDR2 YYREEE (reference sequence). The CDR3 has 16 residues. Trimming removed 2 bases from V and 2 bases from J, with 11 bases in between.

This chain joins TRBV10-2 and TRBJ2-3, with 7 bases identical to TRBD1. The CDR3 is 16 amino acids. Germline V gene lookup returns CDR1 WSHSY and CDR2 SAAADI. V lost 6 bases and J lost 5; bases outside the gene matches: 14. The CDR3 region has the DNA TGCGCCAGCAGCGGGGAAGACAGGGTTCTTGGAGATACGCAGTATTTT. This sequence encodes CASSGEDRVLGDTQYF.

This chain connects TRBV28 to TRBJ2-2, with D unresolved. This CDR3 spans 10 amino acids. V gave up 6 bases and J gave up 9 bases, with 5 bases separating them. Per germline, CDR1 MDHEN and CDR2 SYDVKM. The CDR3 reads CASRGRELFF. Written as DNA, the CDR3 is TGTGCCAGCAGGGGCCGGGAGCTGTTTTTT.

The rearrangement links TRBV5-1 to TRBJ1-6, with D maybe TRBD1 (5 bases). CDR1 SGHRS and CDR2 YFSETQ come from the germline V gene. V was pared by 4 bases and J by 6 bases, with 8 bases between. The CDR3 extends over 13 amino acids. Written as DNA, the CDR3 is TGCGCCAGCAGCCCGGGACTTAATTCACCCCTCCACTTT. It specifies CASSPGLNSPLHF.

The rearrangement links TRBV6-5 to TRBJ1-1, with 7 positions matching TRBD1. The V segment lost 6 bases and the J segment 2 bases; nucleotides outside the gene matches: 9. The CDR3 contains 15 residues. Germline assignment: CDR1 MNHEY and CDR2 SVGAGI. In nucleotides, the CDR3 is TGTGCCAGCAGAGGGGTCAGGACAGGAAACACTGAAGCTTTCTTT. Its protein is CASRGVRTGNTEAFF.

This chain connects TRBV15 to TRBJ1-1; D not resolved. V was shortened by 1 base and J by 8 bases, with 17 bases between the two germline ends. The CDR3 is 15 amino acids. Germline V gives CDR1 LNHNV, CDR2 YYDKDF (reference sequence). The CDR3 nucleotides are TGTGCCACCAGCAGAGTGGCCAGTCCTCCCGGGGAAGCTTTCTTT. Encoded protein: CATSRVASPPGEAFF.

V is TRBV7-9 and J is TRBJ1-5, with D perhaps TRBD1 (6 bases). This CDR3 region has 13 residues. The V gene lost 5 bases and the J gene lost 5 bases, with 10 bases spanning the gap. CDR1 is SEHNR, CDR2 FQNEAQ, per germline (reference sequence). CDR3 sequence: CASSPYRDQPQHF. The CDR3 DNA reads as TGTGCCAGCAGCCCATACAGGGATCAGCCCCAGCATTTT.

Only one count was recorded for this clone. The DNA of the CDR3 is TGTGCCTGGAGGGACAGGGGGCGCGTTTCACCCCTCCACTTT. Amino acids: CAWRDRGRVSPLHF. The chain couples TRBV30 to TRBJ1-6, with 11 nucleotides matching TRBD1. Trimming at V came to 3 bases and at J to 9 bases, leaving 4 bases not matched to a gene. Germline CDR1 and CDR2: GTSNPN and SVGIG (reference sequence). The CDR3 extends over 14 amino acids.

This rearrangement joins TRBV6-2 or TRBV6-3 to TRBJ2-7; TRBD1 agrees at 9 bases. CDR1 and CDR2 (germline): MNHEY, SVGEGT. Trimming removed 7 bases from V and 4 bases from J; junction bases left unmatched: 8. The CDR3 is 14 residues long. Here the CDR3 reads CASNPTGGRYEQYF. The CDR3 nucleotides are TGTGCCAGCAACCCGACAGGGGGACGGTACGAGCAGTACTTC.

The chain recombines TRBV27 with TRBJ1-2; tentatively, D is TRBD1 (5 bases). V was clipped by 10 bases and J by 6 bases, with 12 bases between them. From germline, CDR1 is MNHEY and CDR2 SMNVEV (reference sequence). CDR3 length equals 11 residues. The CDR3 sequence: CATSRQHGYTF. In nucleotides, the CDR3 is TGTGCCACCTCTAGACAGCATGGCTACACCTTC.

The rearrangement uses TRBV24-1 and TRBJ2-7; D not resolved. The V gene lost 3 bases and the J gene lost 4 bases, with 9 bases spanning the gap. CDR1 and CDR2 from the germline V gene are KGHDR and SFDVKD. This CDR3 comprises 13 residues. The CDR3 spells CATSDGGGYEQYF. In DNA, the CDR3 is TGTGCCACCAGTGATGGCGGCGGATACGAGCAGTACTTC.

Turning to this clone: The same CDR3 can be traced to other DNA sequences in this sample. This chain connects TRBV10-3 to TRBJ1-1; a possible D gene is TRBD1 (6 bases). There are 14 residues in the CDR3. Trimming took off 3 bases at V and 2 bases at J, with 10 bases between the two ends. Germline lookup yields CDR1 ENHRY and CDR2 SYGVKD. The CDR3 is CAISDQGLNTEAFF. CDR3 nucleotide sequence: TGTGCCATCAGTGATCAGGGGCTCAACACTGAAGCTTTCTTT.

The rearrangement joins TRBV30 to TRBJ1-5, with a tentative D call TRBD1 (5 bases). CDR3 length equals 15 residues. The V gene lost 3 bases and the J gene lost 4 bases, with 16 bases spanning the gap. Germline values: CDR1 GTSNPN, CDR2 SVGIG (reference sequence). Here the CDR3 DNA reads TGTGCCTGGAGGCTCGCTGGGGGGGGAAATCAGCCCCAGCATTTT. Protein product: CAWRLAGGGNQPQHF.

This chain uses TRBV2 with TRBJ1-2; 7 nucleotides line up with TRBD1. This CDR3 region has 14 residues. V lost 6 bases to trimming and J lost 6 bases; unmatched junction nucleotides: 10. Germline V gene lookup returns CDR1 SNHLY and CDR2 FYNNEI. CDR3 in amino acids: CASRVDRVGDGYTF. In DNA, the CDR3 is TGTGCCAGCAGGGTTGACAGGGTTGGGGATGGCTACACCTTC.

This clone is a singleton in its sample. The rearrangement joins TRBV5-4 to TRBJ2-7; 9 nucleotides agree with TRBD2. The germline V gene encodes CDR1 SGHNT and CDR2 YYREEE (reference sequence). The CDR3 is made up of 17 amino acids. Trimming removed 4 bases from V and 6 bases from J; junction bases left unmatched: 17. Here the CDR3 DNA reads TGTGCCAGCAGCGAAGGTCGAAAGGGCGGGAGGGCCTCCGAGCAGTACTTC. It codes for CASSEGRKGGRASEQYF.

This sequence joins TRBV6-5 and TRBJ2-7; the match to TRBD1 covers 7 bases. CDR1 and CDR2 (germline): MNHEY, SVGAGI. The CDR3 length is 16 residues. J was trimmed by 2 bases and V by 0 bases; bases with no gene match: 7. This chain's CDR3 is CASSYSTNTGAYEQYF. The CDR3 DNA sequence: TGTGCCAGCAGTTACTCGACCAATACAGGGGCCTACGAGCAGTACTTC.

The chain recombines TRBV5-1 with TRBJ1-4; D not certain. The CDR3 extends over 15 amino acids. Germline CDR1 SGHRS, CDR2 YFSETQ. Deletions cut 0 bases from V and 0 bases from J, with 6 bases between. The CDR3 region has the DNA TGCGCCAGCAGCTTGGTCCCAGCAACTAATGAAAAACTGTTTTTT. Translation gives CASSLVPATNEKLFF.

This clone has just a few counts. V is TRBV28 and J is TRBJ1-5, with 10 bases fitting TRBD1. CDR1 MDHEN and CDR2 SYDVKM come from the germline V gene. The CDR3 runs 14 residues. The J segment lost 4 bases and the V segment lost 5 bases, leaving 2 bases of the junction unmatched. The CDR3 coding sequence is TGTGCCAGCAGTCCGGACAGGGGGAATCAGCCCCAGCATTTT. It codes for CASSPDRGNQPQHF.

The chain is built from TRBV2 and TRBJ1-2; D remains unclear. Germline V gives CDR1 SNHLY, CDR2 FYNNEI. CDR3 length: 15 amino acids. Trimming pared 8 bases from V and 2 bases from J, leaving 18 bases between. In DNA form, the CDR3 reads TGTGCCAGCGTCATAGAGGGAGGTGCGAACTATGGCTACACCTTC. As protein: CASVIEGGANYGYTF.